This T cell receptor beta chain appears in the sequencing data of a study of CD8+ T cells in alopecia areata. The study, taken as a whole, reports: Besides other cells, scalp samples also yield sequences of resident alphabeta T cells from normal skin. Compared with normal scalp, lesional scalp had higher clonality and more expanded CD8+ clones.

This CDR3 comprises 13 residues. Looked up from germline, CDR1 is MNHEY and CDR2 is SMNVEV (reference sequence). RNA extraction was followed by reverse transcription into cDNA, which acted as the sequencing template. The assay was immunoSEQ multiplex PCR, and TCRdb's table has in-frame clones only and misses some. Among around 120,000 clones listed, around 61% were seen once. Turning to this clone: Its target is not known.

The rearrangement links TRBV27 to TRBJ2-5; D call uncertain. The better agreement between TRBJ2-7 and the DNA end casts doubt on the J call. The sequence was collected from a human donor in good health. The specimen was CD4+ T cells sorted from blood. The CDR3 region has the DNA TGTGCCAGCAGTTTCTCAGACTCCTACGAGCAGTACTTC. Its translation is CASSFSDSYEQYF.